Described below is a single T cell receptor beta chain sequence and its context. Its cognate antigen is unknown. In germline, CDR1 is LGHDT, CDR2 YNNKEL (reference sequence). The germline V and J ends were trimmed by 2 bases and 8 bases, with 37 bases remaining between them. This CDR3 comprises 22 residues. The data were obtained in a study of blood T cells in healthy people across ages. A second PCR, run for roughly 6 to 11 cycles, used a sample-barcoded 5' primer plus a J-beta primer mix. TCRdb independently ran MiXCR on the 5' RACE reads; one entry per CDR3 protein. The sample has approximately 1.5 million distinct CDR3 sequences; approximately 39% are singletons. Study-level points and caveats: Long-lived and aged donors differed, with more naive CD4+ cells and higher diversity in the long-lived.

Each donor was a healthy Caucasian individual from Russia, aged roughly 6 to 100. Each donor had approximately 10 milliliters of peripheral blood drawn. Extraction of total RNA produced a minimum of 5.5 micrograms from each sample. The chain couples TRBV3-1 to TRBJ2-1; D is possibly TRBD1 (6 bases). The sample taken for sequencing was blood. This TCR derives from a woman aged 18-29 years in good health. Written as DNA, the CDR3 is TGTGCCAGCAGCCAAAGGCTAGACGGCAGGGGAATCCTTGGGCATTTATTTCATGAGCAGTTCTTC. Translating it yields CASSQRLDGRGILGHLFHEQFF.